One and the same sample provided the 5 T cell receptor beta chains below, sequenced in a study of vaccination effects on CD4 cells after COVID-19. No antigen is known for these receptors. Data came from immunoSEQ multiplex PCR; TCRdb stores just in-frame clones and leaves some out. The profile shows more than 40,000 clones, about 76% of them singletons. Following culture for around 9 days, CD4+ T cells were isolated. Material: CD4+ T cells from PBMCs cultured without peptide, obtained before COVID-19 vaccination. Receptors were obtained from a human donor who had a prior SARS-CoV-2 infection.

This chain joins TRBV6-5 and TRBJ2-7; no reliable D call. The V and J ends lost 7 bases and 0 bases respectively, with 10 bases between them. The CDR3 contains 13 residues. The germline CDR1 and CDR2 sequences are MNHEY and SVGAGI. CDR3 in amino acids: CASTKTSSYEQYF. DNA of the CDR3: TGTGCCAGCACCAAGACAAGCTCCTACGAGCAGTACTTC.

The sample holds one count of this clone. This chain connects TRBV7-2 to TRBJ2-7; no reliable D call. The CDR3 contains 14 residues. V lost 5 bases, J lost 3 bases, and 14 bases lay in between. Germline CDR1 and CDR2: SGHTA and FQGNSA. The CDR3 bases are TGTGCCAGCAGCCCAAGTCCCCGGTACTACGAGCAGTACTTC. Amino acid sequence: CASSPSPRYYEQYF. Looking up the rest from reference TRBV7-2 and TRBJ2-7 gives the full variable domain: GAGVSQSPSNKVTEKGKDVELRCDPISGHTALYWYRQSLGQGLEFLIYFQGNSAPDKSGLPSDRFSAERTGGSVSTLTIQRTQQEDSAVYLCASSPSPRYYEQYFGPGTRLTVT.

This clone has a handful of counts. The chain couples TRBV27 to TRBJ1-6, with TRBD1 identical over 10 bases. Germline CDR1 and CDR2: MNHEY and SMNVEV (reference sequence). This CDR3 has 15 residues. V shed 6 bases and J 10 bases; nucleotides not matched to a gene: 9. As DNA, the CDR3 is TGTGCCAGCAGCCCCCCTGGGGACAGGGGATCACCCCTCCACTTT. Encoded protein: CASSPPGDRGSPLHF.

This rearrangement joins TRBV7-2 to TRBJ2-7, with 7 bases aligning to TRBD1. The CDR3 spans 14 residues. Germline loops: CDR1 SGHTA, CDR2 FQGNSA. The J segment lost 0 bases and the V segment lost 6 bases, leaving 5 bases of the junction unmatched. The chain's CDR3 is CASRMTGSSYEQYF. The CDR3 DNA reads TGTGCCAGCAGGATGACAGGGAGCTCCTACGAGCAGTACTTC.

This chain joins TRBV28 and TRBJ2-3; 9 nucleotides agree with TRBD2. Germline V gene data show CDR1 as MDHEN and CDR2 as SYDVKM. The CDR3 spans 15 residues. The V segment lost 1 base and the J segment 6 bases; nucleotides outside the gene matches: 5. CDR3 sequence (DNA): TGTGCCAGCAGTTTATTCGCCAGCGGGAGGGATACGCAGTATTTT. This gives the protein CASSLFASGRDTQYF.